The 25 T cell receptor beta chains given below trace back to one sample, sequenced in a study of memory CD4+ T cells and cytomegalovirus serostatus. TCRdb's table, derived via immunoSEQ multiplex PCR, lists solely in-frame clones and lacks some. The table shows 50,000 or so clones, with about four fifths occurring only once. Single viable CD3+CD4+CD8-CD45RO+ cells were sorted as the memory CD4+ T cells. What was sequenced was memory CD4+ T cells from blood. These receptors were obtained from an adult in good health and CMV-seropositive.

With regard to this clone: The junction shows a germline mismatch at one end, possibly a read error. The gene calls are TRBV19 and TRBJ1-1; D is unresolved. The CDR3 contains 14 residues. From germline, CDR1 is LNHDA and CDR2 SQIVND (reference sequence). The CDR3 nucleotides are TGTGCCAGTAGGATAGGTAGGGAGAACACTGAAGCTTTCTTT. Translated: CASRIGRENTEAFF. Looking up the rest from reference TRBV19 and TRBJ1-1 gives the full variable domain: DGGITQSPKYLFRKEGQNVTLSCEQNLNHDAMYWYRQDPGQGLRLIYYSQIVNDFQKGDIAEGYSVSREKKESFPLTVTSAQKNPTAFYLCASRIGRENTEAFFGQGTRLTVV.

The chain uses TRBV14 and TRBJ1-3, with 7 bases that match TRBD1. The V gene end was trimmed by 4 bases and the J gene end by 0 bases; junction bases not matched to a gene: 15. Germline lookup yields CDR1 SGHDN and CDR2 FVKESK. The length of the CDR3 is 19 residues. CDR3: CASSRTGVDGWYSGNTIYF. DNA for the CDR3: TGTGCCAGCAGCCGAACAGGGGTTGACGGTTGGTACTCTGGAAACACCATATATTTT.

As to this clone: The junction does not match germline at one end; this may be a read error. This chain connects TRBV7-7 to TRBJ1-4; 8 bases are a match to TRBD1. This CDR3 is built from 15 residues. Germline V lookup: CDR1 SSHAT, CDR2 FNYEAQ (reference sequence). As DNA, the CDR3 is TGTGCTAGCAGCATAAGACAGGGGCAAAATGAAAAACTGTTTTTT. Amino acids: CASSIRQGQNEKLFF.

The V call is TRBV29-1, the J call TRBJ2-1; D is ambiguous. V gave up 4 bases and J gave up 5 bases, with 3 bases separating them. Germline V gene lookup returns CDR1 SQVTM and CDR2 ANQGSEA. This CDR3 contains 10 residues. The CDR3 nucleotides are TGCAGCGTTGCGGACAATGAGCAGTTCTTC. It yields the protein CSVADNEQFF.

V usage is TRBV5-1 and J usage is TRBJ1-1, with no clear D. CDR1 is SGHRS and CDR2 is YFSETQ in the germline V gene. The CDR3 extends over 14 amino acids. Trimming removed 4 bases at V and 1 base at J, with 11 bases between. The CDR3 here is CASSLTPGNTEAFF. Written as DNA, the CDR3 is TGCGCCAGCAGCCTGACTCCTGGGAACACTGAAGCTTTCTTT.

The chain uses TRBV2 and TRBJ1-5; D is unresolved. This CDR3 has 15 residues. The V gene lost 6 bases and the J gene lost 4 bases, with 16 bases spanning the gap. The germline gives CDR1 SNHLY, CDR2 FYNNEI. The CDR3 sequence: CASSPSSGGNQPQHF. CDR3 DNA sequence: TGTGCCAGCAGCCCCAGCTCGGGAGGGAATCAGCCCCAGCATTTT. The whole variable domain, remainder taken from reference TRBV2 and TRBJ1-5, is EPEVTQTPSHQVTQMGQEVILRCVPISNHLYFYWYRQILGQKVEFLVSFYNNEISEKSEIFDDQFSVERPDGSNFTLKIRSTKLEDSAMYFCASSPSSGGNQPQHFGDGTRLSIL.

The chain uses TRBV4-1 and TRBJ2-1; TRBD2 matches at 13 bases. The ends lost 4 bases at V and 5 bases at J; junction bases unmatched: 11. Germline CDR1 is MGHRA and CDR2 is YSYEKL. CDR3 length equals 18 residues. CDR3 amino acids: CASSRGAIGTSGNNEQFF. CDR3 bases: TGCGCCAGCAGCCGAGGCGCTATAGGGACTAGCGGGAACAATGAGCAGTTCTTC.

CDR3 nucleotide sequence: TGTGCCAGCAGCTTCCGGGAAAACTATGGCTACACCTTC. Its translation is CASSFRENYGYTF. The gene calls are TRBV7-9 and TRBJ1-2; the D is unclear. V dropped 3 bases and J dropped 2 bases, with 7 bases sitting between them. Germline CDR1 is SEHNR and CDR2 is FQNEAQ (reference sequence). This CDR3 contains 13 residues. The entire variable domain, with the rest obtained from reference TRBV7-9 and TRBJ1-2, is as follows: DTGVSQNPRHKITKRGQNVTFRCDPISEHNRLYWYRQTLGQGPEFLTYFQNEAQLEKSRLLSDRFSAERPKGSFSTLEIQRTEQGDSAMYLCASSFRENYGYTFGSGTRLTVV.

The V and J genes are TRBV5-1 and TRBJ1-2; D is ambiguous. The CDR3 is 14 amino acids. V was clipped by 0 bases and J by 4 bases, with 10 bases between them. Germline loops: CDR1 SGHRS, CDR2 YFSETQ. In DNA, the CDR3 is TGCGCCAGCAGCTTGGGTCAGGTGGGCTATGGCTACACCTTC. This codes for CASSLGQVGYGYTF.

This sequence joins TRBV2 and TRBJ1-1; D perhaps matches TRBD1 (5 bases). Germline values: CDR1 SNHLY, CDR2 FYNNEI. V lost 6 bases and J lost 1, with 9 bases in between. The CDR3 length is 13 residues. Written as DNA, the CDR3 is TGTGCCAGCAGGGTTCAGGGGAACACTGAAGCTTTCTTT. It encodes CASRVQGNTEAFF. Full variable domain (rest looked up from reference TRBV2 and TRBJ1-1): EPEVTQTPSHQVTQMGQEVILRCVPISNHLYFYWYRQILGQKVEFLVSFYNNEISEKSEIFDDQFSVERPDGSNFTLKIRSTKLEDSAMYFCASRVQGNTEAFFGQGTRLTVV.

The V gene is TRBV5-5, the J gene TRBJ2-5; D is possibly TRBD1 or TRBD2 (7 bases each). The ends were cut back, 4 bases at V and 5 bases at J, with 21 bases in the middle. CDR3 length equals 16 residues. From germline, CDR1 is SGHKS and CDR2 YYEKEE (reference sequence). The CDR3 sequence: CASSQGGGGARETQYF. Here the CDR3 DNA reads TGTGCCAGCAGCCAAGGGGGAGGGGGCGCGAGGGAGACCCAGTACTTC.

This rearrangement joins TRBV28 to TRBJ2-7; possible D gene TRBD2, 5 bases. Germline V CDR1 and CDR2: MDHEN, SYDVKM. The V end lost 6 bases, the J end lost 0 bases, and 12 bases lay between the germline ends. The CDR3 is made up of 14 amino acids. CDR3 nucleotides: TGTGCCAGCAGACTCCCGGACTCCTCCTACGAGCAGTACTTC. Translated, it gives CASRLPDSSYEQYF.

The CDR3 sequence: CASSTDRAGGEQYF. CDR3 nucleotides: TGTGCCAGCAGTACGGACAGGGCGGGAGGCGAGCAGTACTTC. The chain uses TRBV6-6 and TRBJ2-7; D might be TRBD1 or TRBD2, each matching 8 bases. V was trimmed by 5 bases and J by 6 bases, leaving 17 bases between them. The germline CDR1 and CDR2 sequences are MNHNY and SVGAGI (reference sequence). The CDR3 length is 14 residues.

The V gene is TRBV27, the J gene TRBJ1-3; D perhaps matches TRBD1 (6 bases). The germline V and J ends were trimmed by 5 bases and 2 bases, with 16 bases remaining between them. The CDR3 is 16 amino acids. Germline CDR1 reads MNHEY; CDR2 reads SMNVEV (reference sequence). The CDR3 DNA is TGTGCCAGCAGTCCTCTCCGGGGGCGCCCTGGAAACACCATATATTTT. It yields the protein CASSPLRGRPGNTIYF.

This rearrangement joins TRBV10-3 to TRBJ1-2, with D hard to call. The length of the CDR3 is 13 residues. V lost 2 bases to trimming and J lost 4 bases, with 8 bases between them. Germline-derived CDR1 and CDR2 are ENHRY and SYGVKD. The CDR3 spells CAISETNRYGYTF. CDR3 nucleotide sequence: TGTGCCATCAGTGAGACAAACCGCTATGGCTACACCTTC.

The CDR3 DNA reads as TGTGCCAGCAGCTTACTCGGGGATACGCAGTATTTT. Protein: CASSLLGDTQYF. This rearrangement joins TRBV7-9 to TRBJ2-3; D is unclear. This CDR3 comprises 12 residues. V lost 2 bases, J lost 6 bases, and 6 bases lay in between. The germline V gene encodes CDR1 SEHNR and CDR2 FQNEAQ (reference sequence). The complete variable domain, with remaining parts taken from reference TRBV7-9 and TRBJ2-3, reads DTGVSQNPRHKITKRGQNVTFRCDPISEHNRLYWYRQTLGQGPEFLTYFQNEAQLEKSRLLSDRFSAERPKGSFSTLEIQRTEQGDSAMYLCASSLLGDTQYFGPGTRLTVL.

J is TRBJ1-1 and V is TRBV18; no reliable D call. This CDR3 region has 12 residues. Germline values: CDR1 KGHSH, CDR2 LQKENI. Trimming shortened V by 6 bases and J by 4 bases, and 9 bases separated the two germline ends. The CDR3 protein is CASSAISTEAFF. Here the CDR3 DNA reads TGTGCCAGCTCGGCCATTTCCACTGAAGCTTTCTTT.

The rearrangement uses TRBV2 and TRBJ1-4, with 10 bases matching TRBD1. Per germline, CDR1 SNHLY and CDR2 FYNNEI. The CDR3 loop spans 15 amino acids. J was trimmed by 8 bases and V by 6 bases; bases with no gene match: 9. CDR3 sequence (DNA): TGTGCCAGCAGATTAAGGACAGGGGGAGGAGAAAAACTGTTTTTT. This sequence encodes CASRLRTGGGEKLFF.

V gene TRBV9 combines with J gene TRBJ1-1; 7 nucleotides match TRBD1. Looked up from germline, CDR1 is SGDLS and CDR2 is YYNGEE. V trimming: 3 bases; J trimming: 8 bases; junction bases outside the gene matches: 13. This CDR3 comprises 15 residues. CDR3 nucleotide sequence: TGTGCCAGCAGCGAACAGGGGTGGGGGGCTTCCGAAGCTTTCTTT. Protein product: CASSEQGWGASEAFF.

This clone came up once. V and J are TRBV6-4 and TRBJ2-2, with TRBD1 matching over 12 bases. Looked up from germline, CDR1 is MRHNA and CDR2 is SNTAGT. Trimming cost V 4 bases and J 6 bases; bases outside gene matches: 9. This CDR3 has 17 residues. The CDR3 spells CASSVLRDRGPSGELFF. CDR3 nucleotides: TGTGCCAGCAGTGTCCTTAGGGACAGGGGGCCCTCCGGGGAGCTGTTTTTT.

The chain carries TRBV7-2 and TRBJ1-2; D remains ambiguous. Germline CDR1 SGHTA, CDR2 FQGNSA. V dropped 5 bases and J dropped 3 bases, with 7 bases sitting between them. This CDR3 is 12 amino acids long. The CDR3 spells CASSPAYYGYTF. The CDR3 bases are TGTGCCAGCAGCCCGGCATACTATGGCTACACCTTC.

This chain connects TRBV5-1 to TRBJ2-2, with a tentative D call TRBD1 (6 bases). The germline gives CDR1 SGHRS, CDR2 YFSETQ. The CDR3 runs 15 residues. Trimming left V 4 bases short and J 7 bases short, with 17 bases between. This CDR3 reads CASSPGTNVGGELFF. The CDR3 DNA reads as TGCGCCAGCAGCCCGGGGACAAACGTAGGCGGGGAGCTGTTTTTT.

This chain uses TRBV2 with TRBJ1-5, with 7 bases that match TRBD1. V dropped 1 base and J dropped 0; count of bases not matched to a gene: 9. The V gene's germline CDR1 is SNHLY and CDR2 FYNNEI. This CDR3 has 18 amino acids. For the CDR3, the DNA is TGTGCCAGCAGTGAAGAGGGGAGGGGGCCCTATAGCAATCAGCCCCAGCATTTT. Amino acids: CASSEEGRGPYSNQPQHF.

This clone has just one count. This chain connects TRBV2 to TRBJ2-5; possibly TRBD1 or TRBD2 for D (5 bases each). Trimming removed 6 bases at V and 1 base at J, with 18 bases between. This CDR3 is 16 amino acids long. The germline gives CDR1 SNHLY, CDR2 FYNNEI. The CDR3 spells CASSYDRDLSQETQYF. CDR3 in DNA: TGTGCCAGCAGCTACGATAGGGACCTCTCCCAAGAGACCCAGTACTTC.

The chain carries TRBV2 and TRBJ1-3, with D unresolved. The V and J ends lost 7 bases and 0 bases respectively, with 4 bases between them. The CDR3 spans 12 residues. Germline CDR1 is SNHLY and CDR2 is FYNNEI. In nucleotides, the CDR3 is TGTGCCAGCAAGTACTCTGGAAACACCATATATTTT. Translating it yields CASKYSGNTIYF.